The 5 T cell receptor beta chains below all came from one sample that was sequenced in a study of blood T cells in healthy people across ages. A second PCR, run for about 7 to 12 cycles, used a sample-barcoded 5' primer plus a J-beta primer mix. One entry per CDR3 protein, called by TCRdb with MiXCR from the 5' RACE reads. The data show 500,000 to 700,000 distinct CDR3 sequences, under 30% seen once. The sequenced material came from blood. The receptors come from a woman aged 80 or over in good health.

For this clonotype: A read error may explain this, as a much larger clone is one base away. The V gene is TRBV4-2, the J gene TRBJ2-3; D perhaps matches TRBD1 (6 bases). Germline V CDR1 and CDR2: LGHNA, YNFKEQ. This CDR3 spans 16 amino acids. Trimming cost V 0 bases and J 5 bases, with 15 bases left between them. CDR3 region: CASSQEIGRGKDTQYF. As DNA, the CDR3 is TGTGCCAGCAGCCAAGAAATCGGCAGGGGAAAAGATACGCAGTATTTT.

This clonotype was observed at least ten times. The V call is TRBV9, the J call TRBJ1-2; D might be TRBD1 (6 bases). The germline gives CDR1 SGDLS, CDR2 YYNGEE. CDR3 length: 16 residues. Trimming took 3 bases from V and 0 from J, leaving 15 bases between them. DNA for the CDR3: TGTGCCAGCAGCGCCGGACAGCAAAGGACTAACTATGGCTACACCTTC. Protein: CASSAGQQRTNYGYTF.

A remark on this clonotype: This could be a read error, since a much larger clone is one nucleotide away. The chain carries TRBV7-3 and TRBJ2-5; D remains ambiguous. The CDR3 is 15 amino acids. Per germline, CDR1 SGHTA and CDR2 FQGTGA. V was shortened by 5 bases and J by 11 bases, with 24 bases between the two germline ends. This CDR3 reads CASSRRSDGYNEQYF. CDR3 in DNA: TGTGCCAGCAGCCGACGATCAGACGGGTATAATGAGCAGTACTTC. The variable domain in full, with the rest retrieved from reference TRBV7-3 and TRBJ2-5, is GAGVSQTPSNKVTEKGKYVELRCDPISGHTALYWYRQSLGQGPEFLIYFQGTGAADDSGLPNDRFFAVRPEGSVSTLKIQRTERGDSAVYLCASSRRSDGYNEQYFGPGTRLLVL.

This clonotype was seen repeatedly, ten times or more. The chain couples TRBV10-3 to TRBJ2-3; the D is unclear. V lost 7 bases, J lost 2 bases, and 19 bases lay in between. The CDR3 runs 16 residues. Per germline, CDR1 ENHRY and CDR2 SYGVKD. CDR3 in DNA: TGTGCCATCACTTTGGGCCCTTCGTTACCCACAGATACGCAGTATTTT. Translated, it gives CAITLGPSLPTDTQYF.

This clonotype occurred a few times. The J gene is TRBJ2-7, the V gene TRBV30, with TRBD2 as a possible D gene (5 bases). The V end lost 4 bases, the J end lost 3 bases, and 7 bases lay between the germline ends. The CDR3 spans 11 residues. Germline V gene data show CDR1 as GTSNPN and CDR2 as SVGIG (reference sequence). The CDR3 DNA sequence: TGTGCCTGGATGAGGGACTACGAGCAGTACTTC. Amino acids: CAWMRDYEQYF.